These T cell receptor beta chains were read from a single sample in a study of T cells expressing NK-cell markers. From its re-call of the 5' RACE reads, TCRdb lists each CDR3 protein once, without DNA. In all, the sample yields about 460,000 distinct CDR3 sequences. Sequenced input: blood T cells: a sorted CD56 or NKG2C T cell subset, CD4+ or CD8+ T cells, or bulk PBMC T cells (not recorded which). These TCRs come from a woman aged 45-60 years in good health. Each CDR3 is given with its conserved first and last residue. Fields, in order: J gene, V gene, CDR3 protein.

j_call: TRBJ1-4; v_call: TRBV7-9; cdr3_aa: CASSSDRGGAANEKLFF
j_call: TRBJ2-7; v_call: TRBV20-1; cdr3_aa: CSARDQLGMQGWYEQYF
j_call: TRBJ1-2; v_call: TRBV5-1; cdr3_aa: CASSPLTGEEDYTF
j_call: TRBJ2-3; v_call: TRBV7-2; cdr3_aa: CASSLSGGPDTQYF
j_call: TRBJ2-1; v_call: TRBV4-2; cdr3_aa: CASSQVAGSYNEQFF
j_call: TRBJ1-1; v_call: TRBV6-4; cdr3_aa: CASSDSEQGRAFF
j_call: TRBJ2-2; v_call: TRBV5-1; cdr3_aa: CASSLASGELFF
j_call: TRBJ2-2; v_call: TRBV10-1; cdr3_aa: CASSETGKGELFF
j_call: TRBJ1-2; v_call: TRBV12-3/TRBV12-4; cdr3_aa: CASSSRGGYGYTF
j_call: TRBJ2-2; v_call: TRBV7-2; cdr3_aa: CASSLDGLAGGTGELFF
j_call: TRBJ2-7; v_call: TRBV12-3/TRBV12-4; cdr3_aa: CASSRPGQGGEQYF
j_call: TRBJ1-5; v_call: TRBV30; cdr3_aa: CAWRERQGRYSNQPQHF
j_call: TRBJ2-4; v_call: TRBV5-1; cdr3_aa: CASSFLPGAAKNIQYF
j_call: TRBJ1-5; v_call: TRBV28; cdr3_aa: CASGDRGLRQPQHF
j_call: TRBJ1-5; v_call: TRBV12-3/TRBV12-4; cdr3_aa: CASSQRAGVNSNQPQHF
j_call: TRBJ1-6; v_call: TRBV7-6; cdr3_aa: CASSRRWGRNSPLHF
j_call: TRBJ2-5; v_call: TRBV9; cdr3_aa: CASSVSGTSGPGETQYF
j_call: TRBJ2-5; v_call: TRBV5-5; cdr3_aa: CASSFSAGGIETQYF
j_call: TRBJ1-1; v_call: TRBV5-1; cdr3_aa: CASSTWAGTGNTEAFF
j_call: TRBJ2-5; v_call: TRBV20-1; cdr3_aa: CSARDPDKKTQYF
j_call: TRBJ2-3; v_call: TRBV7-9; cdr3_aa: CASSRRGGSYADTQYF
j_call: TRBJ2-4; v_call: TRBV5-1; cdr3_aa: CASSLGRSLAKNIQYF
j_call: TRBJ2-7; v_call: TRBV28; cdr3_aa: CASRRPLAHEQYF
j_call: TRBJ1-4; v_call: TRBV5-6; cdr3_aa: CASSLALRTNEKLFF
j_call: TRBJ1-2; v_call: TRBV12-3/TRBV12-4; cdr3_aa: CASSRTGSRAGYTF
j_call: TRBJ2-1; v_call: TRBV19; cdr3_aa: CASTLAGSYNEQFF
j_call: TRBJ1-2; v_call: TRBV19; cdr3_aa: CASSIGGQNYGYTF
j_call: TRBJ1-1; v_call: TRBV5-1; cdr3_aa: CASSLLGRKNTEAFF
j_call: TRBJ1-5; v_call: TRBV19; cdr3_aa: CASSINQPQHF
j_call: TRBJ2-2; v_call: TRBV18; cdr3_aa: CASSRRSASDTGELFF
j_call: TRBJ2-1; v_call: TRBV9; cdr3_aa: CASSVRTTVNEQFF
j_call: TRBJ2-1; v_call: TRBV5-4; cdr3_aa: CASSVRGSNEQFF
j_call: TRBJ1-4; v_call: TRBV4-1; cdr3_aa: CASSPQDFNEKLFF
j_call: TRBJ2-3; v_call: TRBV5-1; cdr3_aa: CASSSPGLQADTQYF
j_call: TRBJ2-7; v_call: TRBV10-2; cdr3_aa: CASRGASAGVYEQYF
j_call: TRBJ2-5; v_call: TRBV29-1; cdr3_aa: CSVTWGTNKETQYF
j_call: TRBJ2-3; v_call: TRBV6-2/TRBV6-3; cdr3_aa: CASRQRRAPDTQYF
j_call: TRBJ2-1; v_call: TRBV4-2; cdr3_aa: CASSSRDGDQRSNEQFF
j_call: TRBJ2-5; v_call: TRBV11-3; cdr3_aa: CASSFSGLQQETQYF
j_call: TRBJ2-7; v_call: TRBV10-3; cdr3_aa: CAISPRYEQYF
j_call: TRBJ2-1; v_call: TRBV12-3/TRBV12-4; cdr3_aa: CASSSLGQAPSYNEQFF
j_call: TRBJ2-5; v_call: TRBV5-1; cdr3_aa: CASSDRQGIAETQYF
j_call: TRBJ2-3; v_call: TRBV3-1; cdr3_aa: CASSSAPPDVDTQYF
j_call: TRBJ2-5; v_call: TRBV7-2; cdr3_aa: CASSLVTGGSETQYF
j_call: TRBJ1-1; v_call: TRBV3-1; cdr3_aa: CASSPQVVQGTEAFF
j_call: TRBJ1-1; v_call: TRBV5-1; cdr3_aa: CASSLISRDTEAFF
j_call: TRBJ2-1; v_call: TRBV5-1; cdr3_aa: CASSPRDRGRFF
j_call: TRBJ2-1; v_call: TRBV20-1; cdr3_aa: CSARPIAYNEQFF
j_call: TRBJ2-2; v_call: TRBV6-1; cdr3_aa: CASSRDITGELFF
j_call: TRBJ2-2; v_call: TRBV11-2; cdr3_aa: CASRRLAGGSAGELFF
j_call: TRBJ2-3; v_call: TRBV12-3/TRBV12-4; cdr3_aa: CASSLEGNPTDTQYF
j_call: TRBJ2-5; v_call: TRBV12-3/TRBV12-4; cdr3_aa: CASSSPTSAGTQYF
j_call: TRBJ1-1; v_call: TRBV6-6; cdr3_aa: CAARSGRTSGTEAFF
j_call: TRBJ1-1; v_call: TRBV11-2; cdr3_aa: CASRSNRIAEAFF
j_call: TRBJ2-5; v_call: TRBV14; cdr3_aa: CASSQDRRGHQETQYF